The 24 T cell receptor beta chains in this list originate from one sample, sequenced in a study of T cells in Graves' hyperthyroidism and ophthalmopathy (dated by TCRdb to about 2019). Library preparation employed multiplex PCR. Sequencing used an Illumina HiSeq 2000. Amplification of TCR beta CDR3 regions was carried out from RNA transcripts. The first round of RT-PCR for the TCR CDR3 was performed with the HTBI primer set and the Qiagen OneStep RT-PCR kit. TCRdb reprocessing: public reads trimmed at Q25 with fastp, clones called with MiXCR, in-frame beta chains kept. Every CDR3 protein is listed once, alongside the most common genes and DNA of its rows. Across this sample there are about 380,000 distinct CDR3 sequences, with 11% to 15% seen only once. In total, the top ten clones hold approximately 11% of the sample. Sequencing was performed on blood. The receptors here all came from a woman aged 60-75 years with Graves' hyperthyroidism.

This clonotype was seen at least ten times. This chain uses TRBV12-3 or TRBV12-4 with TRBJ2-1; tentatively, D is TRBD1 or TRBD2 (5 bases each). The CDR3 spans 15 residues. Trimming stripped 3 bases from V and 5 bases from J, with 14 bases between. This chain's CDR3 is CASSFFQGVDNEQFF. The CDR3 DNA sequence: TGTGCCAGCAGTTTCTTCCAGGGAGTCGACAATGAGCAGTTCTTC.

The table lists this clonotype with a count of one. This could be a read error, since a much larger clone is one nucleotide away. V and J are TRBV5-5 and TRBJ1-5, with D maybe TRBD1 (5 bases). The germline CDR1 and CDR2 sequences are SGHKS and YYEKEE (reference sequence). The CDR3 covers 13 residues. The CDR3 sequence is CASSHRDLQPKHF. The CDR3, as DNA: TGTGCCAGCAGCCATCGGGACCTGCAGCCCAAGCATTTT.

This clonotype was counted at least ten times. This sequence joins TRBV27 and TRBJ2-1; TRBD2 matches at 7 bases. This CDR3 is 14 amino acids long. Losses at the gene ends were 5 bases for V and 7 bases for J; bases not matched to a gene: 8. Germline CDR1 reads MNHEY; CDR2 reads SMNVEV (reference sequence). CDR3: CASSREGLRNEQFF. Written as DNA, the CDR3 is TGTGCCAGCAGTCGAGAGGGACTACGAAATGAGCAGTTCTTC.

This clonotype was detected ten times or more. The chain is built from TRBV27 and TRBJ2-7; 8 bases fit TRBD1. The length of the CDR3 is 15 residues. Germline lookup yields CDR1 MNHEY and CDR2 SMNVEV (reference sequence). Trimming cost V 6 bases and J 0 bases; bases outside gene matches: 7. Here the CDR3 reads CASRAGQDYSYEQYF. CDR3 in DNA: TGTGCCAGCAGGGCGGGACAGGACTACTCCTACGAGCAGTACTTC.

This clonotype was counted ten times or more. The V gene is TRBV30, the J gene TRBJ1-1, with D perhaps TRBD1 (6 bases). Trimming took 2 bases from V and 0 from J, leaving 10 bases between them. The CDR3 covers 14 residues. CDR1 and CDR2 (germline): GTSNPN, SVGIG (reference sequence). The CDR3 DNA is TGTGCCTGGAGTTTGGACAGCATGAACACTGAAGCTTTCTTT. It translates to CAWSLDSMNTEAFF.

This clonotype was seen ten or more times. CDR3 coding DNA: TGTGCCTCTAGGGGACAGGACGGTAACCCCTGGGCCAACGTCCTGACTTTC. Encoded protein: CASRGQDGNPWANVLTF. The J gene is TRBJ2-6, the V gene TRBV19, with 8 bases fitting TRBD1. Looked up from germline, CDR1 is LNHDA and CDR2 is SQIVND (reference sequence). This CDR3 spans 17 amino acids. With V trimmed by 11 bases and J by 5 bases, 17 bases remained unmatched.

This rearrangement joins TRBV27 to TRBJ1-5; D unclear. The germline gives CDR1 MNHEY, CDR2 SMNVEV (reference sequence). V lost 2 bases and J 5 bases, leaving 10 bases between the germline ends. This CDR3 spans 14 amino acids. The CDR3 DNA reads TGTGCCAGCAGTTTAGCGATATATCATCAGCCCCAGCATTTT. As protein: CASSLAIYHQPQHF.

In DNA form, the CDR3 reads TGTGCCAGCAGTTTAGGGGGGAGACAGGGTGGAGCTGAAGCTTTCTTT. Protein product: CASSLGGRQGGAEAFF. V is TRBV27 and J is TRBJ1-1; TRBD1 aligns across 7 bases. The CDR3 totals 16 residues. Germline V gene data show CDR1 as MNHEY and CDR2 as SMNVEV (reference sequence). After removal of 2 bases from V and 6 bases from J, the junction contained 12 bases not matched to a gene.

This clonotype was detected many times. The chain uses TRBV10-3 and TRBJ1-2, with D hard to call. V lost 3 bases and J lost 3, with 11 bases in between. Germline CDR1 ENHRY, CDR2 SYGVKD. This CDR3 has 14 amino acids. CDR3 coding DNA: TGTGCCATCAGTGAAGGCAGCCTTTACTATGGCTACACCTTC. This codes for CAISEGSLYYGYTF.

V gene TRBV15 combines with J gene TRBJ1-2; weak D call: TRBD1 (5 bases). V was pared by 1 base and J by 4 bases, with 13 bases between. Looked up from germline, CDR1 is LNHNV and CDR2 is YYDKDF (reference sequence). There are 15 residues in the CDR3. The CDR3, as DNA: TGTGCCACCAGCAGAGGAGCGGGGGGGAGCTATGGCTACACCTTC. Its translation is CATSRGAGGSYGYTF.

The rearrangement uses TRBV10-3 and TRBJ2-2; 11 positions match TRBD2. CDR1 ENHRY and CDR2 SYGVKD come from the germline V gene. The CDR3 extends over 16 amino acids. The V segment lost 4 bases and the J segment 2 bases; nucleotides outside the gene matches: 3. CDR3 sequence reads: CAISATSGSNTGELFF. CDR3 nucleotide sequence: TGTGCCATCAGTGCTACTAGCGGGAGCAACACCGGGGAGCTGTTTTTT.

This clonotype has at least ten counts. The chain carries TRBV3-1 and TRBJ1-1; 10 nucleotides agree with TRBD1. CDR3 size: 13 residues. V gave up 4 bases and J gave up 11 bases; unmatched junction bases: 7. The germline V gene encodes CDR1 LGHDT and CDR2 YNNKEL (reference sequence). The CDR3 DNA is TGTGCCAGCAGCCCGACGACAGGGGGCGAGGCTTTCTTT. Protein: CASSPTTGGEAFF.

The table lists this clonotype with a few counts. The genes are TRBV6-2 or TRBV6-3 and TRBJ2-3; D remains ambiguous. The V gene lost 2 bases and the J gene lost 4 bases, with 10 bases spanning the gap. This CDR3 spans 14 amino acids. The germline V gene has CDR1 MNHEY and CDR2 SVGEGT. The CDR3 loop reads CASSYNTPPDTQYF. CDR3 nucleotide sequence: TGTGCCAGCAGTTACAATACTCCTCCAGATACGCAGTATTTT.

About this clonotype: The junction does not match germline at one end; this may be a read error. The gene calls are TRBV5-1 and TRBJ1-2; D not certain. Germline V gives CDR1 SGHRS, CDR2 YFSETQ. This CDR3 is built from 11 residues. The chain's CDR3 is CASSLGAVRSF. The CDR3 DNA sequence: TGCGCCAGCAGCTTGGGAGCCGTCCGATCCTTC.

This clonotype was observed at least ten times. The chain joins TRBV5-1 to TRBJ2-7; tentative D call: TRBD2 (5 bases). The CDR3 is 19 residues long. The germline V gene has CDR1 SGHRS and CDR2 YFSETQ. The germline V and J ends were trimmed by 0 bases and 2 bases, with 24 bases remaining between them. Here the CDR3 reads CASSLVDPSGYPEAYEQYF. The CDR3 DNA reads TGCGCCAGCAGCTTGGTAGACCCCAGCGGCTACCCCGAAGCCTACGAGCAGTACTTC.

This clonotype was seen repeatedly, ten times or more. Written as DNA, the CDR3 is TGTGCCAGCAGCATGGGACTAGCGGGAGTAGAGGTGCAGTTCTTC. Translation: CASSMGLAGVEVQFF. The gene calls are TRBV7-8 and TRBJ2-1; the match to TRBD2 covers 14 bases. This CDR3 has 15 residues. Germline-derived CDR1 and CDR2 are SGHVS and FQNEAQ. Trimming cost V 5 bases and J 12 bases; bases outside gene matches: 9.

This clonotype has just a few counts. The genes are TRBV28 and TRBJ2-1; 8 bases map to TRBD2. Unmatched junction bases numbered 4, after V lost 3 bases and J lost 6 bases. Germline lookup yields CDR1 MDHEN and CDR2 SYDVKM. This CDR3 contains 14 residues. This chain's CDR3 is CASSLTGGPNEQFF. Here the CDR3 DNA reads TGTGCCAGCAGTTTGACGGGAGGGCCCAATGAGCAGTTCTTC.

This clonotype appeared many times. The rearrangement joins TRBV7-2 to TRBJ1-5; no reliable D call. Trimming shortened V by 4 bases and J by 5 bases, and 9 bases separated the two germline ends. Germline CDR1 is SGHTA and CDR2 is FQGNSA. CDR3 size: 13 residues. The chain's CDR3 is CASSSQGDQPQHF. DNA of the CDR3: TGTGCCAGCAGCTCACAAGGCGATCAGCCCCAGCATTTT. Together with reference TRBV7-2 and TRBJ1-5, the CDR3 gives the full variable domain: GAGVSQSPSNKVTEKGKDVELRCDPISGHTALYWYRQSLGQGLEFLIYFQGNSAPDKSGLPSDRFSAERTGGSVSTLTIQRTQQEDSAVYLCASSSQGDQPQHFGDGTRLSIL.

This clonotype was recorded many times. CDR3 residues: CASSGRNYEQYF. The CDR3 DNA reads as TGTGCCAGCAGTGGAAGGAATTACGAGCAGTACTTC. This chain uses TRBV2 with TRBJ2-7; unclear D gene. The CDR3 extends over 12 amino acids. CDR1 is SNHLY and CDR2 is FYNNEI in the germline V gene. V was trimmed by 4 bases and J by 4 bases, leaving 8 bases between them.

This clonotype came up many times. The chain is built from TRBV20-1 and TRBJ2-1, with D perhaps TRBD1 (6 bases). The CDR3 sequence is 18 residues long. Germline CDR1 reads DFQATT; CDR2 reads SNEGSKA (reference sequence). Trimming stripped 2 bases from V and 4 bases from J, with 24 bases between. Here the CDR3 DNA reads TGCAGTGCTAGACTTGGCGGCACAGGGTCAAGGGGTTACAATGAGCAGTTCTTC. Amino acid sequence: CSARLGGTGSRGYNEQFF.

This clonotype was picked up many times. The V gene is TRBV5-1, the J gene TRBJ2-5; 12 bases are a match to TRBD2. The CDR3 has 16 amino acids. CDR1 and CDR2 (germline): SGHRS, YFSETQ. V lost 4 bases, J lost 7 bases, and 11 bases stayed unmatched. CDR3 coding DNA: TGCGCCAGCAGCATCGGGACTAGCGGGCCGGTAGGGACCCAGTACTTC. This translates into CASSIGTSGPVGTQYF.

Remarks on this clonotype: One end of the junction is discordant with germline, which a read error may explain. The chain joins TRBV5-1 to TRBJ2-3; D is perhaps TRBD2 (6 bases). Germline V CDR1 and CDR2: SGHRS, YFSETQ. CDR3 length equals 15 residues. Here the CDR3 DNA reads TGCGCCAGCCGCTTTGCCGCGGGAATCACAGATACGCAGTATTTT. Translating it yields CASRFAAGITDTQYF.

The V call is TRBV19, the J call TRBJ2-6; the match to TRBD1 covers 7 bases. The CDR3 consists of 16 residues. V shed 4 bases and J 2 bases; nucleotides not matched to a gene: 5. Germline lookup yields CDR1 LNHDA and CDR2 SQIVND (reference sequence). The DNA of the CDR3 is TGTGCCAGTAGTACAGACAGGGTCCCTGGGGCCAACGTCCTGACTTTC. This gives the protein CASSTDRVPGANVLTF.

This clonotype was counted many times. The rearrangement uses TRBV5-1 and TRBJ2-3; D remains ambiguous. Germline V gene sequence: CDR1 SGHRS, CDR2 YFSETQ. V lost 3 bases, J lost 6 bases, and 8 bases lay in between. CDR3 size: 12 residues. The CDR3 DNA reads TGCGCCAGCAGCTATGGGGTGGATACGCAGTATTTT. Protein sequence: CASSYGVDTQYF.